This T cell receptor beta chain comes out of a study of blood T cells in healthy people across ages. Overall study: Per two T cells, about one barcoded beta molecule was captured through template switching.

This clonotype appeared a few times. The germline gives CDR1 LGHNA, CDR2 YSLEER. V was pared by 0 bases and J by 2 bases, with 9 bases of the junction left unmatched. The CDR3 is 17 residues long. Using a J-beta primer mix together with a sample-barcoded 5' primer, a second PCR was run for roughly 7 to 11 cycles. TCRdb reprocessed the 5' RACE reads via MiXCR and lists one record per CDR3 protein. The sample contains around 820,000 distinct CDR3 sequences, just under 25% of which appear only once. These data were likewise used in another study, on T cells of mothers and their children. From that report: Sample barcodes and 2-4 random nucleotides came from the second PCR's M1S primer.

The chain employs TRBV4-3 and TRBJ1-2, with TRBD1 identical over 7 bases. The specimen was blood. This clonotype originated in a boy between 10 and 17 years old in good health. The CDR3 loop reads CASSQDRWGTANYGYTF. The CDR3 DNA sequence: TGCGCCAGCAGCCAAGATCGGTGGGGGACAGCCAACTATGGCTACACCTTC.